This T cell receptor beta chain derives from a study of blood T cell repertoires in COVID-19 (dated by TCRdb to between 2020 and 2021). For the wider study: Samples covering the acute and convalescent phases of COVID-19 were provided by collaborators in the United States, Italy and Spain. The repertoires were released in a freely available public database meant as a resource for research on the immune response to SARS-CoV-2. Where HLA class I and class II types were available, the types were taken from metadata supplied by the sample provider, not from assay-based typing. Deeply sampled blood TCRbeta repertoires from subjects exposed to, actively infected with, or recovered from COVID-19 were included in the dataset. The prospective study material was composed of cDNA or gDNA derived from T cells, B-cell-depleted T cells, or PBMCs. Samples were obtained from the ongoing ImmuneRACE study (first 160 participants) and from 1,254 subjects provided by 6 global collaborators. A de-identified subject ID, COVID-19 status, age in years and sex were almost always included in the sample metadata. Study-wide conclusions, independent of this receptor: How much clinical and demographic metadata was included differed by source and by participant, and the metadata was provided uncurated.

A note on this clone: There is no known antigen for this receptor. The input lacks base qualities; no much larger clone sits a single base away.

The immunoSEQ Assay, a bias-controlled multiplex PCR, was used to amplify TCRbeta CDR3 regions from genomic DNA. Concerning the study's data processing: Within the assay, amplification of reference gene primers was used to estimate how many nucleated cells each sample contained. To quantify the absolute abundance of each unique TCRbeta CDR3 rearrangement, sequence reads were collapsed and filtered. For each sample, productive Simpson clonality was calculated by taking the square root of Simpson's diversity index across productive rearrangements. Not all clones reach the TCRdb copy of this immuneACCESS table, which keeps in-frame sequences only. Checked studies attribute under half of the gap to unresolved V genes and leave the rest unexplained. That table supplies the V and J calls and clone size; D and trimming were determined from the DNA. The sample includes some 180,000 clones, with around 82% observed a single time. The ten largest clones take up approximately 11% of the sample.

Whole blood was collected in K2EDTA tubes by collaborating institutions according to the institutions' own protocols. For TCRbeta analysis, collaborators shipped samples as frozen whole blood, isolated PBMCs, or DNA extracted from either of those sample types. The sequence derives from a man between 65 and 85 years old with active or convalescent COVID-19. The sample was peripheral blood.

In nucleotide form, the sequence is TGCGCCAGCAGCTCCCTAGGACAGGGGTTCGTCTACGAGCAGTACTTC. The encoded protein is CASSSLGQGFVYEQYF. This chain is built from TRBV5-1 and TRBJ2-7, and 9 junctional nucleotides match TRBD1. The CDR3 covers 16 residues, taking in both the cysteine and the phenylalanine. CDR3 DNA only is kept here, 48 bases in frame from base 1. The germline V gene yields SGHRS for CDR1 and YFSETQ for CDR2. Trimming removed 3 bases from V and 3 bases from J; the gene matches leave 10 bases unexplained.